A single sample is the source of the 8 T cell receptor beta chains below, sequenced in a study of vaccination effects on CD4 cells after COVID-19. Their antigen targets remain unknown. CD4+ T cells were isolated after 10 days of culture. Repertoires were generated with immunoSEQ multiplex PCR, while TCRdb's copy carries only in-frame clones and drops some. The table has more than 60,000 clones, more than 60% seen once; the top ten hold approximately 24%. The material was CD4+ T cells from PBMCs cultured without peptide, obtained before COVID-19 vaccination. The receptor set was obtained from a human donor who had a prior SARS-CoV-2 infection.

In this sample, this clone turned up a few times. The CDR3 loop reads CASSLEGHLSNQPQHF. As DNA, the CDR3 is TGTGCCAGCAGCTTAGAGGGACACCTTAGCAATCAGCCCCAGCATTTT. The chain is built from TRBV7-2 and TRBJ1-5, with a weak D call TRBD1 (6 bases). This CDR3 has 16 amino acids. Trimming cost V 1 base and J 0 bases, with 10 bases left between them. CDR1 is SGHTA, CDR2 FQGNSA, per germline.

CDR3 in amino acids: CASSYDRSSYNSPLHF. CDR3 nucleotides: TGCGCCAGCAGCTACGACAGGAGCTCCTATAATTCACCCCTCCACTTT. This sequence joins TRBV5-1 and TRBJ1-6, with a weak D call TRBD1 (6 bases). Trimming pared 3 bases from V and 0 bases from J, leaving 10 bases between. Germline-derived CDR1 and CDR2 are SGHRS and YFSETQ. The CDR3 contains 16 residues. Filled out from reference TRBV5-1 and TRBJ1-6, the complete variable domain reads KAGVTQTPRYLIKTRGQQVTLSCSPISGHRSVSWYQQTPGQGLQFLFEYFSETQRNKGNFPGRFSGRQFSNSRSEMNVSTLELGDSALYLCASSYDRSSYNSPLHFGNGTRLTVT.

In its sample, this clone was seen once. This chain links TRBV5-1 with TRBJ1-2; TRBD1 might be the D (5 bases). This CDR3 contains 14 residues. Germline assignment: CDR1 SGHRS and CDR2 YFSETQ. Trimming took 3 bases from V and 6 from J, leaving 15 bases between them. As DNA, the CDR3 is TGCGCCAGCAGCTACCATCCCGTGACAGATGGCTACACCTTC. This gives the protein CASSYHPVTDGYTF.

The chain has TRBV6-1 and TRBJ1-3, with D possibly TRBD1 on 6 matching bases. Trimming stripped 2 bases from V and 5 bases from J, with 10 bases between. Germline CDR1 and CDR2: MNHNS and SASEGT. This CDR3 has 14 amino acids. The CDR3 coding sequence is TGTGCCAGCAGTGAATCTACAGGGAGAAACACCATATATTTT. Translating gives CASSESTGRNTIYF.

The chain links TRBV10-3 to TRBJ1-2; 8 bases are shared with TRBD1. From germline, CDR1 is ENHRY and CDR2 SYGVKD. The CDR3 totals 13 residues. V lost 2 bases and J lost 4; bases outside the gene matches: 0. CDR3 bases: TGTGCCATCAGTGAGGGGACAGGCTATGGCTACACCTTC. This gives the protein CAISEGTGYGYTF.

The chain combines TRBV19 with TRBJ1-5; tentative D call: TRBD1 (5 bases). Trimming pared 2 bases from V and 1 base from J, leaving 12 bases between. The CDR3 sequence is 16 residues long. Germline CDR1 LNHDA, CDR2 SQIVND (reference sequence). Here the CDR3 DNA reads TGTGCCAGTAGTATAAGACAGAGGAGGAGCAATCAGCCCCAGCATTTT. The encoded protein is CASSIRQRRSNQPQHF.

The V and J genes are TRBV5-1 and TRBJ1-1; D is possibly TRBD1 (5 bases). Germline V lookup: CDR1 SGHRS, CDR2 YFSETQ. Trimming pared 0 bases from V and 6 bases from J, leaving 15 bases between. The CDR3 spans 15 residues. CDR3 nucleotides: TGCGCCAGCAGCTTGGTTGGGGGTAGGACCCCTGAAGCTTTCTTT. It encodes CASSLVGGRTPEAFF.

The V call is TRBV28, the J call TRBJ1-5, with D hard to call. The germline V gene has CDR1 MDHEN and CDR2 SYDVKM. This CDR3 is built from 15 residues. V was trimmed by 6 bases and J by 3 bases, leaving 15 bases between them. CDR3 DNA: TGTGCCAGCAGACTCCCCGCTTCCCTCAATCAGCCCCAGCATTTT. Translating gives CASRLPASLNQPQHF.